The 29 T cell receptor beta chains below come from one sample, sequenced in a study of response to subunit inactivated influenza vaccine. TCRdb analysed the RT-PCR reads with MiXCR anew, one entry per CDR3 protein. This table holds hundreds of thousands of distinct CDR3 sequences, approximately 18% found once. Material: PBMCs from blood, obtained roughly 5 days after vaccination. The receptors stem from a man aged 45-60 years who received an inactivated influenza vaccine.

The chain couples TRBV6-2 or TRBV6-3 to TRBJ1-2; possibly TRBD1 for D (5 bases). The V and J ends lost 2 bases and 4 bases respectively, with 8 bases between them. This CDR3 has 13 amino acids. CDR1 and CDR2 (germline): MNHEY, SVGEGT. CDR3 sequence (DNA): TGTGCCAGCAGTTACGACAGTTTCTATGGCTACACCTTC. The encoded protein is CASSYDSFYGYTF.

This clonotype was observed a few times. The chain employs TRBV6-6 and TRBJ1-2; D unresolved. The CDR3 has 13 residues. The V and J ends lost 2 bases and 6 bases respectively, with 10 bases between them. Germline lookup yields CDR1 MNHNY and CDR2 SVGAGI (reference sequence). CDR3 protein: CASSYEDGDGYTF. The DNA of the CDR3 is TGTGCCAGCAGTTACGAGGATGGGGATGGCTACACCTTC.

The V and J genes are TRBV5-6 and TRBJ2-4; weak D call: TRBD1 (5 bases). The CDR3 is 14 residues long. Looked up from germline, CDR1 is SGHDT and CDR2 is YYEEEE. Trimming took off 2 bases at V and 6 bases at J, with 12 bases between the two ends. CDR3 nucleotide sequence: TGTGCCAGCAGCTTTCAGGGTCGACGAAACATTCAGTACTTC. Translation: CASSFQGRRNIQYF.

This clonotype was picked up a small number of times. CDR3 in amino acids: CASSLGHEETQYF. The CDR3 DNA reads TGTGCCAGCTCACTAGGACACGAAGAGACCCAGTACTTC. The rearrangement uses TRBV18 and TRBJ2-5; D possibly corresponds to TRBD1 (5 bases). Trimming took 4 bases from V and 3 from J, leaving 9 bases between them. Germline V gives CDR1 KGHSH, CDR2 LQKENI. The CDR3 spans 13 residues. Complete variable domain (other parts from reference TRBV18 and TRBJ2-5): NAGVMQNPRHLVRRRGQEARLRCSPMKGHSHVYWYRQLPEEGLKFMVYLQKENIIDESGMPKERFSAEFPKEGPSILRIQQVVRGDSAAYFCASSLGHEETQYFGPGTRLLVL.

The J gene is TRBJ2-1, the V gene TRBV5-5, with 12 bases that match TRBD1. In germline, CDR1 is SGHKS, CDR2 YYEKEE (reference sequence). V dropped 4 bases and J dropped 5; count of bases not matched to a gene: 7. There are 16 residues in the CDR3. The CDR3 DNA is TGTGCCAGCAGCGTGCCGGGACAGGGGGCCCACAATGAGCAGTTCTTC. Its protein is CASSVPGQGAHNEQFF.

This clonotype was counted at least ten times. This rearrangement joins TRBV9 to TRBJ2-3, with TRBD2 identical over 15 bases. The V segment lost 3 bases and the J segment 5 bases; nucleotides outside the gene matches: 10. CDR1 and CDR2 from the germline V gene are SGDLS and YYNGEE. CDR3 length: 18 residues. The CDR3 DNA sequence: TGTGCCAGCAGCGATGGACTAGCGGGGGGGCAGTTTGTAGATACGCAGTATTTT. This codes for CASSDGLAGGQFVDTQYF.

This clonotype showed up just a few times. This chain links TRBV12-3 or TRBV12-4 with TRBJ2-7, with D possibly matching TRBD1 (5 bases). V lost 3 bases and J lost 2, with 11 bases in between. The CDR3 covers 14 residues. The CDR3 region is CASSLMGPTYEQYF. The CDR3 coding sequence is TGTGCCAGCAGTTTGATGGGGCCAACCTACGAGCAGTACTTC.

The chain joins TRBV24-1 to TRBJ2-5; a weak D match, TRBD2 (5 bases). Deletions cut 3 bases from V and 11 bases from J, with 9 bases between. Per the germline V gene, CDR1 is KGHDR and CDR2 is SFDVKD. The CDR3 is made up of 11 amino acids. The CDR3 loop is CATSDRRLQYF. The CDR3 coding sequence is TGTGCCACCAGTGATCGGAGGTTGCAGTACTTC.

This clonotype was seen a handful of times. This chain's CDR3 is CASSYSGQQGDGYTF. CDR3 bases: TGTGCCAGCAGTTACTCGGGACAGCAGGGGGATGGCTACACCTTC. The rearrangement uses TRBV6-2 or TRBV6-3 and TRBJ1-2; TRBD1 matches at 7 bases. The CDR3 loop spans 15 amino acids. J lost 6 bases, V lost 0 bases, and 7 bases had no gene match. Germline-derived CDR1 and CDR2 are MNHEY and SVGEGT.

The rearrangement uses TRBV7-2 and TRBJ1-6; 7 positions match TRBD1. Germline values: CDR1 SGHTA, CDR2 FQGNSA. V shed 5 bases, J shed 10 bases, and the junction held 11 bases outside the gene matches. The CDR3 totals 15 residues. CDR3: CASSPRQGGGSPLHF. CDR3 sequence (DNA): TGTGCCAGCAGCCCGAGACAGGGAGGGGGGTCACCCCTCCACTTT.

The chain has TRBV4-3 and TRBJ2-1; 7 nucleotides match TRBD2. The CDR3 is 17 amino acids. The junction had 10 bases not matched to a gene; V was cut back by 0 bases and J by 5 bases. Germline V gene sequence: CDR1 LGHNA, CDR2 YSLEER. The DNA of the CDR3 is TGCGCCAGCAGCCAAGAAGTATCTGGCGGGAGACACAATGAGCAGTTCTTC. It specifies CASSQEVSGGRHNEQFF.

This clonotype was observed a few times. The chain carries TRBV20-1 and TRBJ1-5; possibly TRBD1 for D (5 bases). The CDR3 loop spans 13 amino acids. Germline CDR1 DFQATT, CDR2 SNEGSKA (reference sequence). The CDR3 protein is CSTTPPGDQPQHF. CDR3 nucleotides: TGCAGCACGACCCCCCCGGGGGACCAGCCCCAGCATTTT.

The V call is TRBV10-3, the J call TRBJ2-1; D is unresolved. V shed 0 bases and J shed 5 bases, with 2 bases lying between them. Looked up from germline, CDR1 is ENHRY and CDR2 is SYGVKD. The CDR3 runs to 12 residues. The CDR3 reads CAISESDNEQFF. The DNA of the CDR3 is TGTGCCATCAGTGAGTCAGACAATGAGCAGTTCTTC.

This clonotype was seen a few times. The J gene is TRBJ2-1, the V gene TRBV18; the D gene is possibly TRBD2 (6 bases). The V gene lost 1 base and the J gene lost 9 bases, with 10 bases spanning the gap. The CDR3 is 13 residues long. CDR1 and CDR2 (germline): KGHSH, LQKENI. The CDR3 DNA is TGTGCCAGCTCACCACGTCGGGAGAGTGAGCAGTTCTTC. Encoded protein: CASSPRRESEQFF.

This clonotype showed up just a few times. The chain couples TRBV24-1 to TRBJ1-5; possibly TRBD1 for D (5 bases). V was pared by 7 bases and J by 8 bases, with 11 bases between. Germline V CDR1 and CDR2: KGHDR, SFDVKD. The CDR3 is made up of 12 amino acids. The CDR3 is CATSEGLEPQHF. The CDR3 region has the DNA TGTGCCACCAGCGAGGGGTTGGAGCCCCAGCATTTT.

This clonotype was seen repeatedly, ten times or more. The chain employs TRBV5-1 and TRBJ2-1; TRBD1 aligns across 7 bases. Germline V CDR1 and CDR2: SGHRS, YFSETQ. The CDR3 has 13 residues. V gave up 4 bases and J gave up 13 bases; unmatched junction bases: 11. The CDR3 DNA reads TGCGCCAGCAGCCCAACCGAGGGACAGCCCCAGTTCTTC. It translates to CASSPTEGQPQFF.

This clonotype was detected only a few times. V gene TRBV28 combines with J gene TRBJ1-5; TRBD1 agrees at 9 bases. CDR1 and CDR2 (germline): MDHEN, SYDVKM. Trimming at V came to 6 bases and at J to 3 bases, leaving 6 bases not matched to a gene. This CDR3 is built from 15 residues. CDR3 sequence (DNA): TGTGCCAGCAGAGGGGGACAGGGTTACAATCAGCCCCAGCATTTT. This translates into CASRGGQGYNQPQHF.

The chain has TRBV5-1 and TRBJ2-1, with 7 nucleotides matching TRBD1. With 0 bases clipped from V and 7 bases from J, the junction kept 4 bases outside the gene matches. Germline CDR1 reads SGHRS; CDR2 reads YFSETQ. CDR3 length: 14 amino acids. CDR3 region: CASSLGDRENEQFF. The DNA for the CDR3 is TGCGCCAGCAGCTTGGGAGACAGGGAGAATGAGCAGTTCTTC. Full variable domain (remainder filled in from reference TRBV5-1 and TRBJ2-1): KAGVTQTPRYLIKTRGQQVTLSCSPISGHRSVSWYQQTPGQGLQFLFEYFSETQRNKGNFPGRFSGRQFSNSRSEMNVSTLELGDSALYLCASSLGDRENEQFFGPGTRLTVL.

The chain joins TRBV6-1 to TRBJ2-7; TRBD1 matches at 7 bases. Germline values: CDR1 MNHNS, CDR2 SASEGT. V dropped 8 bases and J dropped 4; count of bases not matched to a gene: 8. This CDR3 spans 13 amino acids. CDR3 amino acids: CASRTGSRYEQYF. CDR3 nucleotide sequence: TGTGCCAGCCGGACAGGTTCGAGATACGAGCAGTACTTC.

Ten or more counts support this clonotype. V usage is TRBV12-3 or TRBV12-4 and J usage is TRBJ2-1, with D possibly being TRBD2 (5 bases). The CDR3 is 15 residues long. V lost 4 bases and J lost 8, with 18 bases in between. DNA for the CDR3: TGTGCCAGCAGTTCACAAACTAGGATTGTTGATGAGCAGTTCTTC. Its translation is CASSSQTRIVDEQFF.

There are a few counts of this clonotype. This chain connects TRBV28 to TRBJ2-6, with TRBD2 matching over 7 bases. With 6 bases clipped from V and 1 base from J, the junction kept 3 bases outside the gene matches. Germline assignment: CDR1 MDHEN and CDR2 SYDVKM. CDR3 length: 15 residues. The CDR3 region has the DNA TGTGCCAGCAGGGGAGGGGTATCTGGGGCCAACGTCCTGACTTTC. Protein: CASRGGVSGANVLTF.

The V call is TRBV12-3 or TRBV12-4, the J call TRBJ1-4; D perhaps matches TRBD1 (5 bases). The CDR3 has 14 residues. The V gene lost 2 bases and the J gene lost 7 bases, with 11 bases spanning the gap. CDR3 loop: CASSLSRESEKLFF. The CDR3 DNA sequence: TGTGCCAGCAGTTTAAGCAGGGAGAGTGAAAAACTGTTTTTT.

J is TRBJ1-2 and V is TRBV29-1, with D unresolved. Trimming removed 5 bases at V and 6 bases at J, with 16 bases between. CDR1 SQVTM and CDR2 ANQGSEA come from the germline V gene. This CDR3 is 13 amino acids long. The CDR3 nucleotides read TGCAGCGTTCCTTCCCTGGGCGGGGATGGCTACACCTTC. It encodes CSVPSLGGDGYTF. The whole variable domain, filled in from reference TRBV29-1 and TRBJ1-2, reads SAVISQKPSRDICQRGTSLTIQCQVDSQVTMMFWYRQQPGQSLTLIATANQGSEATYESGFVIDKFPISRPNLTFSTLTVSNMSPEDSSIYLCSVPSLGGDGYTFGSGTRLTVV.

The chain recombines TRBV6-2 or TRBV6-3 with TRBJ2-7, with a tentative D call TRBD1 (7 bases). Germline V CDR1 and CDR2: MNHEY, SVGEGT. This CDR3 is built from 14 residues. V shed 5 bases and J shed 2 bases, with 13 bases lying between them. CDR3 DNA: TGTGCCAGCAGTGCGGGACAGCCTCCCTACGAGCAGTACTTC. It is translated as CASSAGQPPYEQYF.

The CDR3 DNA sequence: TGCGCCAGCAGTGAATCCCCGACACCACAAGAGACCCAGTACTTC. Its translation is CASSESPTPQETQYF. The chain joins TRBV10-2 to TRBJ2-5; no clear D. The V gene lost 3 bases and the J gene lost 2 bases, with 13 bases spanning the gap. The CDR3 is 15 residues long. CDR1 is WSHSY, CDR2 SAAADI, per germline.

The chain combines TRBV6-1 with TRBJ2-2, with a tentative D call TRBD1 (6 bases). The CDR3 runs 12 residues. V lost 7 bases to trimming and J lost 10 bases, with 13 bases between them. Germline lookup yields CDR1 MNHNS and CDR2 SASEGT. DNA for the CDR3: TGTGCCAGCACCCGAGGGGGTGAGGAGCTGTTTTTT. Translation: CASTRGGEELFF.

V and J are TRBV20-1 and TRBJ2-2; 9 nucleotides agree with TRBD2. This CDR3 region has 15 residues. Germline CDR1 reads DFQATT; CDR2 reads SNEGSKA (reference sequence). V was clipped by 1 base and J by 5 bases; unmatched bases: 5. Here the CDR3 reads CSARAGRGGTGELFF. The CDR3 DNA follows: TGCAGTGCTAGAGCCGGGCGGGGGGGGACCGGGGAGCTGTTTTTT.

The V call is TRBV12-3 or TRBV12-4, the J call TRBJ2-6; either TRBD1 or TRBD2 may supply D (5 bases each). CDR3 length: 17 amino acids. V shed 7 bases and J shed 0 bases, with 16 bases lying between them. CDR3 amino acids: CASMRGAGTSGANVLTF. The DNA of the CDR3 is TGTGCCAGCATGAGAGGAGCAGGGACCTCTGGGGCCAACGTCCTGACTTTC.

The sample holds a few counts of this clonotype. V usage is TRBV10-3 and J usage is TRBJ1-1; D is perhaps TRBD1 (5 bases). V lost 0 bases and J 5 bases, leaving 10 bases between the germline ends. Germline V lookup: CDR1 ENHRY, CDR2 SYGVKD. This CDR3 has 14 amino acids. CDR3 region: CAISESQATTEAFF. DNA of the CDR3: TGTGCCATCAGTGAGTCACAGGCTACTACTGAAGCTTTCTTT.